This T cell receptor (beta chain) originates from a study of immune evolution from preneoplasia to lung adenocarcinoma. Libraries were prepared by immunoSEQ multiplex PCR; TCRdb keeps only in-frame clonotypes and omits some of them. Here the sample spans more than 15,000 clones, around 88% being singletons. The CDR3 consists of 13 residues. Germline CDR1 MNHEY, CDR2 SVGAGI. The V end was cut by 0 bases, the J end by 7 bases, with 9 bases between. Concerning this clone itself: Its antigen is as yet unknown.

Patient tissue came from resections in Japan or China, 2014–2017. Histologic diagnosis was independently verified by two lung pathologists. General observations from the study: Later-stage lesions seemingly showed higher T cell density and diversity than normal lung. Top clone frequencies peaked in normal lung, apparently declining through invasive adenocarcinoma.

Input material: FFPE invasive lung adenocarcinoma tissue. This receptor was identified in a person aged 65 to 79 with invasive lung adenocarcinoma. This rearrangement joins TRBV6-5 to TRBJ1-2; D remains ambiguous. The CDR3 here is CASSYSISGGYTF. The CDR3 bases are TGTGCCAGCAGTTACTCGATTTCCGGTGGCTACACCTTC.